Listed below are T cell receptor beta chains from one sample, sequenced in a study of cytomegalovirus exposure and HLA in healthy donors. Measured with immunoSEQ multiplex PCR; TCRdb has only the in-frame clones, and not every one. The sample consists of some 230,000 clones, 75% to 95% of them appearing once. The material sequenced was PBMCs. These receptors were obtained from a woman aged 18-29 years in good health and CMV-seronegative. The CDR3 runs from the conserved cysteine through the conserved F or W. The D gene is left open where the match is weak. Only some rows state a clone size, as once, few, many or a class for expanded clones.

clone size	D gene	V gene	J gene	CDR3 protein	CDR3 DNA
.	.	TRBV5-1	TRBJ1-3	CASSFTGTSGNTIYF	TGCGCCAGCAGCTTCACAGGGACCTCCGGAAACACCATATATTTT
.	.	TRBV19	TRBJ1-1	CASSIPQGVAGTEAFF	TGTGCCAGTAGTATACCCCAGGGTGTGGCGGGAACTGAAGCTTTCTTT
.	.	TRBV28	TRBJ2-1	CASKSDGPLYEQFF	TGTGCCAGCAAAAGCGACGGCCCGCTCTACGAGCAGTTCTTC
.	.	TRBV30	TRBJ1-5	CAWSDWRGPQHF	TGTGCCTGGAGTGATTGGAGAGGGCCCCAGCATTTT
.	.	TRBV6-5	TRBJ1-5	CASNNGGQPQHF	TGTGCCAGCAACAACGGGGGTCAGCCCCAGCATTTT
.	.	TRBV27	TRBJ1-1	CASSPGGARNVRTEAFF	TGTGCCAGCAGTCCTGGGGGCGCCCGGAATGTCAGGACTGAAGCTTTCTTT
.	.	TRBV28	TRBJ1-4	CASSPRAGRLREGSEEKLFF	TGTGCCAGCAGTCCCCGGGCGGGGAGGCTGCGGGAGGGTTCTGAGGAAAAACTGTTTTTT
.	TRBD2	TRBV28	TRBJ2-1	CASSFGLAGWDEQFF	TGTGCCAGCAGTTTCGGACTAGCGGGATGGGATGAGCAGTTCTTC
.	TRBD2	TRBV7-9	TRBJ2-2	CASSPTSGTGELFF	TGTGCCAGCAGCCCGACTAGCGGAACCGGGGAGCTGTTTTTT
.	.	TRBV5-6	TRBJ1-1	CASSPWARNTEAFF	TGTGCCAGCAGCCCCTGGGCCCGGAACACTGAAGCTTTCTTT
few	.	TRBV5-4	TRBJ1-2	CASSGRGTVYGYTF	TGTGCCAGCAGCGGGCGCGGGACGGTCTATGGCTACACCTTC
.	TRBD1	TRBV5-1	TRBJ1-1	CASSWGMGQPNTEAFF	TGCGCCAGCAGCTGGGGGATGGGACAGCCGAACACTGAAGCTTTCTTT
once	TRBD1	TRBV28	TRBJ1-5	CASSSGTGYQPQHF	TGTGCCAGCAGTTCCGGGACAGGGTATCAGCCCCAGCATTTT
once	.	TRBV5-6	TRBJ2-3	CASSFGGPMSTDTQYF	TGTGCCAGCAGCTTCGGGGGACCAATGAGCACAGATACGCAGTATTTT
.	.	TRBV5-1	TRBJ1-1	CASSLQGMGEAFF	TGCGCCAGCAGCCTTCAGGGGATGGGTGAAGCTTTCTTT
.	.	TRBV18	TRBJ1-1	CASSPPAVWTEAFF	TGTGCCAGCTCACCACCGGCGGTTTGGACTGAAGCTTTCTTT
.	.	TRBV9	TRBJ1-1	CASSVSSGMNTEAFF	TGTGCCAGCAGCGTAAGTAGCGGGATGAACACTGAAGCTTTCTTT
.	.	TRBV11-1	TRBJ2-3	CASSLGEAPSTDTQYF	TGTGCCAGCAGCTTAGGGGAGGCCCCTAGCACAGATACGCAGTATTTT
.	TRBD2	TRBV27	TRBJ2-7	CASSLLGLAGGKKGNEQYF	TGTGCCAGCAGTTTACTCGGACTAGCGGGAGGGAAAAAGGGGAACGAGCAGTACTTC
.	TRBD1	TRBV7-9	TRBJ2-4	CASRRTGESRNIQYF	TGTGCCAGCAGGCGGACAGGGGAATCAAGAAACATTCAGTACTTC
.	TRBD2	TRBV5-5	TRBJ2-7	CASSLGVAGGAYEQYF	TGTGCCAGCAGCTTGGGGGTAGCGGGAGGGGCCTACGAGCAGTACTTC
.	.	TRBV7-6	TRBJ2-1	CASSLNYYNEQFF	TGTGCCAGCAGCTTAAACTACTACAATGAGCAGTTCTTC
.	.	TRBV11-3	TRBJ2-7	CASSFAGSSYEQYF	TGTGCCAGCAGCTTCGCGGGGAGCTCCTACGAGCAGTACTTC
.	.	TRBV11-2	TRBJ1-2	CASSLARRYGYTF	TGTGCCAGCAGCTTAGCCAGGCGCTATGGCTACACCTTC
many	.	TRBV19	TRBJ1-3	CASSTRQDSGNTIYF	TGTGCCAGTAGTACGAGACAGGACTCTGGAAACACCATATATTTT
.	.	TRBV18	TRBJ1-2	CASSPELQGNYGYTF	TGTGCCAGCTCACCAGAATTGCAGGGGAACTATGGCTACACCTTC
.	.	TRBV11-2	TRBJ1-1	CASSLGPPNTEAFF	TGTGCCAGCAGCTTAGGGCCCCCGAACACTGAAGCTTTCTTT
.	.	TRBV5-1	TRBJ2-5	CASSLEGVRETQYF	TGCGCCAGCAGCCTGGAGGGGGTTCGAGAGACCCAGTACTTC
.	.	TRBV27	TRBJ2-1	CASSLMRGSYNEQFF	TGTGCCAGCAGTTTAATGAGGGGGAGCTACAATGAGCAGTTCTTC
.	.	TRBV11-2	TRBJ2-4	CASSPIRGVLAKNIQYF	TGTGCCAGCAGCCCCATTAGGGGTGTCCTAGCCAAAAACATTCAGTACTTC
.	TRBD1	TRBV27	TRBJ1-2	CASSSQGAANYGYTF	TGTGCCAGCAGTTCTCAGGGGGCGGCTAACTATGGCTACACCTTC
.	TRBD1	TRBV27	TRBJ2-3	CASSPGTGQWLDTQYF	TGTGCCAGCAGTCCTGGGACAGGACAATGGTTGGATACGCAGTATTTT
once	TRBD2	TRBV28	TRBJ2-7	CASSGPGLAGVKNEQYF	TGTGCCAGCAGCGGGCCGGGACTAGCGGGAGTCAAGAACGAGCAGTACTTC
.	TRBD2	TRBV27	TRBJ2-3	CASHSGRTPSTDTQYF	TGTGCCAGCCATAGCGGGAGGACGCCTAGCACAGATACGCAGTATTTT
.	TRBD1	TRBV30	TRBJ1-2	CASRDRALSGYTF	TGTGCCTCCAGGGACAGGGCCCTTAGTGGCTACACCTTC
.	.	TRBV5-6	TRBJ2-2	CASSFGSKAGELFF	TGTGCCAGCAGCTTTGGGAGTAAGGCCGGGGAGCTGTTTTTT
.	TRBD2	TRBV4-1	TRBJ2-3	CASSPTGRLDTQYF	TGCGCCAGCAGCCCCACCGGGAGGTTAGATACGCAGTATTTT
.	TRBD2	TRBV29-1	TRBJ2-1	CSVPGGTIAQQFF	TGCAGCGTCCCGGGGGGGACTATCGCCCAGCAGTTCTTC
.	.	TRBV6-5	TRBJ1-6	CASTTSLGAYSPLHF	TGTGCCAGCACCACCTCCCTGGGGGCGTATTCACCCCTCCACTTT
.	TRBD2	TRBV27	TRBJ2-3	CASSRAGGTDTQYF	TGTGCCAGCAGTAGGGCGGGAGGGACAGATACGCAGTATTTT
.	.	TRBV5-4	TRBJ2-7	CASRFMGSGAYEQYF	TGTGCCAGCAGGTTCATGGGTAGCGGAGCCTACGAGCAGTACTTC
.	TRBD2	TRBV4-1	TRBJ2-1	CASSPQPGLAAYNEQFF	TGCGCCAGCAGCCCCCAGCCGGGGCTAGCGGCCTACAATGAGCAGTTCTTC
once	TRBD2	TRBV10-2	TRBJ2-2	CASSPRLAGVLGTGELFF	TGCGCCAGCAGCCCCCGGCTAGCGGGAGTCTTAGGCACCGGGGAGCTGTTTTTT
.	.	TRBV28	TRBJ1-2	CASSILGKESGYTF	TGTGCCAGCAGTATCCTGGGCAAGGAAAGTGGCTACACCTTC
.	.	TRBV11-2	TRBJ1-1	CASSSNRDTEAFF	TGTGCCAGCAGCTCAAACCGGGACACTGAAGCTTTCTTT
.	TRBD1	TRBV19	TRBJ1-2	CASSFTGDGYTF	TGTGCCAGTAGTTTCACAGGGGATGGCTACACCTTC
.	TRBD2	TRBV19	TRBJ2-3	CASSKALAGPGDTQYF	TGTGCCAGTAGTAAGGCGTTAGCGGGACCGGGGGATACGCAGTATTTT
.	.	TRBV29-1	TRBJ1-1	CSGAGHSEAFF	TGCAGCGGAGCGGGACACAGTGAAGCTTTCTTT
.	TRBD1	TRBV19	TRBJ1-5	CASSMDRGGLNQPQHF	TGTGCCAGTAGTATGGACAGGGGAGGGTTAAATCAGCCCCAGCATTTT
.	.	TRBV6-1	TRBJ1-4	CASSVARDEKLFF	TGTGCCAGCAGTGTTGCCAGGGATGAAAAACTGTTTTTT
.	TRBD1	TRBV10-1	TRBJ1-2	CASSDSPGGTGAAYGYTF	TGCGCCAGCAGTGATTCGCCGGGAGGGACAGGGGCTGCCTATGGCTACACCTTC
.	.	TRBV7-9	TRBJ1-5	CASSPGVYGRPQHF	TGTGCCAGCAGCCCAGGGGTATATGGCAGGCCCCAGCATTTT
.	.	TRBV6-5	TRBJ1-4	CASSYSGGMVEKLFF	TGTGCCAGCAGTTACTCGGGGGGGATGGTTGAAAAACTGTTTTTT
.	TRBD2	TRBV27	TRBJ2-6	CASKRDYSGANVLTF	TGTGCCAGCAAGAGGGACTACTCTGGGGCCAACGTCCTGACTTTC
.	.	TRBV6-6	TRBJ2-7	CASSYSTENEQYF	TGTGCCAGCAGTTACTCGACGGAGAACGAGCAGTACTTC
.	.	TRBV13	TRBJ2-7	CASSLGLRGEQYF	TGTGCCAGCAGCTTAGGCCTAAGGGGTGAGCAGTACTTC
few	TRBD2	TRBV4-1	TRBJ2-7	CASSQPLAGSYEQYF	TGCGCCAGCAGCCAACCACTAGCGGGGTCCTACGAGCAGTACTTC
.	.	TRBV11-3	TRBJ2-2	CASSLDLGGPNTGELFF	TGTGCCAGCAGCTTAGATCTCGGGGGGCCTAACACCGGGGAGCTGTTTTTT